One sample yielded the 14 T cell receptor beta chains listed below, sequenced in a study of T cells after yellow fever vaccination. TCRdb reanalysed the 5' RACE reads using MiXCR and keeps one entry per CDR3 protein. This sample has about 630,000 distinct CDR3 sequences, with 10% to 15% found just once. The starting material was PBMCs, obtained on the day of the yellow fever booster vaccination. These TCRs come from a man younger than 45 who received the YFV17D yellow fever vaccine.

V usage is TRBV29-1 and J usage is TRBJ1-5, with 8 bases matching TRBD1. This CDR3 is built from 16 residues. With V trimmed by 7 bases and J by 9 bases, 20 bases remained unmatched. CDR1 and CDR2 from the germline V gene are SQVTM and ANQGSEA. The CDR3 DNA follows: TGCAGCGCCACAGTCGGGTCTACAGGGGGAGGGGGGCCCCAGCATTTT. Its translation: CSATVGSTGGGGPQHF.

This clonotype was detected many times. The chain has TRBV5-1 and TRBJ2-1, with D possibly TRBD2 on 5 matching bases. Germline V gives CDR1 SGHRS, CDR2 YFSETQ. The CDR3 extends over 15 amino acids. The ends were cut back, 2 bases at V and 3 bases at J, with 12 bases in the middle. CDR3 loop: CASSFEGENYNEQFF. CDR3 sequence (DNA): TGCGCCAGCAGCTTTGAGGGAGAAAACTACAATGAGCAGTTCTTC.

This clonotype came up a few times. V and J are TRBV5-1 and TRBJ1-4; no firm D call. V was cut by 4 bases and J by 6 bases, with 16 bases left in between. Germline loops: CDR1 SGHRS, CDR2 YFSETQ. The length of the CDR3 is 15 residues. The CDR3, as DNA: TGCGCCAGCAGCCACAACCCGGGTGGCGATGAAAAACTGTTTTTT. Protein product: CASSHNPGGDEKLFF.

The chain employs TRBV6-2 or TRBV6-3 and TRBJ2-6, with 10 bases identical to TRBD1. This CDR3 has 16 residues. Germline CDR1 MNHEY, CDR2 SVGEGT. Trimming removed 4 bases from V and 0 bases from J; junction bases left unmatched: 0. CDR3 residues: CASSWTGGSGANVLTF. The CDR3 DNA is TGTGCCAGCAGTTGGACAGGGGGCTCTGGGGCCAACGTCCTGACTTTC.

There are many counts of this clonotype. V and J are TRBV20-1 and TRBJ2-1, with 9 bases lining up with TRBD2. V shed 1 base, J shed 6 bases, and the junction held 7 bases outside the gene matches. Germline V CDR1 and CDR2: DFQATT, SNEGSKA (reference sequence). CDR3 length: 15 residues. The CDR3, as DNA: TGCAGTGCTAGAGGTCTTGGACTAGCGAGCAATGAGCAGTTCTTC. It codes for CSARGLGLASNEQFF.

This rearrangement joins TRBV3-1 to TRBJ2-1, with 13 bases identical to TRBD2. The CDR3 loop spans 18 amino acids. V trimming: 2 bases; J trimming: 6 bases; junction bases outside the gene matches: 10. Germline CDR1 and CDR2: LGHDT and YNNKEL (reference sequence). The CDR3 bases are TGTGCCAGCAGCCAAACAAGGACTAGCGGGAGTAACGGCAATGAGCAGTTCTTC. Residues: CASSQTRTSGSNGNEQFF.

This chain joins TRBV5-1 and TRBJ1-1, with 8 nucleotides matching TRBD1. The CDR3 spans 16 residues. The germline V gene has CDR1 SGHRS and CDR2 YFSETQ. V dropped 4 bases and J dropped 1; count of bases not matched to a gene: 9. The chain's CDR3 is CASSLGQGGANTEAFF. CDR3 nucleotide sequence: TGCGCCAGCAGCCTCGGACAGGGAGGGGCGAACACTGAAGCTTTCTTT.

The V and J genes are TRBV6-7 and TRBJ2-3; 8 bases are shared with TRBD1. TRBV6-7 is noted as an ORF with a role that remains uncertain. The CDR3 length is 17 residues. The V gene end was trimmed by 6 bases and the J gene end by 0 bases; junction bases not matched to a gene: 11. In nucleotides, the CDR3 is TGTGCCAGCAGCATCCAACAGGGGGACCTCAGCACAGATACGCAGTATTTT. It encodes CASSIQQGDLSTDTQYF.

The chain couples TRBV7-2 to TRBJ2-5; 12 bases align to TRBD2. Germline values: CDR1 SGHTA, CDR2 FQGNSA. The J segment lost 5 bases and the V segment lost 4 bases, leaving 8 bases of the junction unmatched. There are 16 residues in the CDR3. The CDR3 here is CASSSTSGRSRETQYF. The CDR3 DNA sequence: TGTGCCAGCAGCTCGACTAGCGGGAGATCTAGGGAGACCCAGTACTTC.

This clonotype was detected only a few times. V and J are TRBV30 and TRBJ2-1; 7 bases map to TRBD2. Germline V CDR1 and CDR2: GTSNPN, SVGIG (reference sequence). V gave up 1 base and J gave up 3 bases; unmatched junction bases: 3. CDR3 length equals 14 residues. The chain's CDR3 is CAWSDLAVYNEQFF. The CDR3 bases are TGTGCCTGGAGTGATCTAGCGGTCTACAATGAGCAGTTCTTC.

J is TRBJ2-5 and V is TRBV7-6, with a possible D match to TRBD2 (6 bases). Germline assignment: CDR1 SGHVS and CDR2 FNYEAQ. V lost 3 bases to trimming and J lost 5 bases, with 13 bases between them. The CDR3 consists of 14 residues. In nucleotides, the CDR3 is TGTGCCAGCAGCTTCGGGGGACCCAAGGAGACCCAGTACTTC. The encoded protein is CASSFGGPKETQYF.

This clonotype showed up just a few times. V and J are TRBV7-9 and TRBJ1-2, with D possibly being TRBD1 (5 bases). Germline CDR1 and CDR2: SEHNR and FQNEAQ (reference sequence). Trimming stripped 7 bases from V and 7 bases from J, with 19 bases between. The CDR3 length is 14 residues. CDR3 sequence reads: CASTPRWGSSGYTF. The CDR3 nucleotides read TGTGCCAGCACCCCAAGGTGGGGGTCTAGTGGCTACACCTTC.

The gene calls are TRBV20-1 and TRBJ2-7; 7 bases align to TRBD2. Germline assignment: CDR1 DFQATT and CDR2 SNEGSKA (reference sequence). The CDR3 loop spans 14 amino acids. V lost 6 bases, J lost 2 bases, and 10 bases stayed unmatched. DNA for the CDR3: TGCAGTGCCACTCGGGACTACCTTCCCTACGAGCAGTACTTC. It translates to CSATRDYLPYEQYF.

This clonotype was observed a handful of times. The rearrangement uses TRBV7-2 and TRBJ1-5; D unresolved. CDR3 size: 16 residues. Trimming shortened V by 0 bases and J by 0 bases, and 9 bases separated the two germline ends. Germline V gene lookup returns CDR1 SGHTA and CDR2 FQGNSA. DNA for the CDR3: TGTGCCAGCAGCTTAGCGACGGCGACTAGCAATCAGCCCCAGCATTTT. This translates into CASSLATATSNQPQHF. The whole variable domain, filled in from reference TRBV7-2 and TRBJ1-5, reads GAGVSQSPSNKVTEKGKDVELRCDPISGHTALYWYRQSLGQGLEFLIYFQGNSAPDKSGLPSDRFSAERTGGSVSTLTIQRTQQEDSAVYLCASSLATATSNQPQHFGDGTRLSIL.